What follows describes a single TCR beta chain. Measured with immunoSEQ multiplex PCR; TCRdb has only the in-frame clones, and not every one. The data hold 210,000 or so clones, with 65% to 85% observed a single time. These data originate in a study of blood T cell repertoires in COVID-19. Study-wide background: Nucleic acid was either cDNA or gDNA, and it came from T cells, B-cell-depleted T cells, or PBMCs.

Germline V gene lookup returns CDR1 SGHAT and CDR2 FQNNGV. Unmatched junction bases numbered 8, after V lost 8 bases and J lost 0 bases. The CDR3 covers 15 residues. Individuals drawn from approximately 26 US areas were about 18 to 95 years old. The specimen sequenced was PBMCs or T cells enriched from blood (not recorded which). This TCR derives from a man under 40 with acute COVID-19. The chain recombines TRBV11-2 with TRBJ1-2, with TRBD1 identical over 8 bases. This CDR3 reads CASRTGTISNYGYTF. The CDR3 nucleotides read TGTGCCAGCCGGACAGGGACCATCTCTAACTATGGCTACACCTTC.